Presented here are 29 T cell receptor beta chains from one specimen sequenced in a study of kidney transplant recipient with SARS-CoV-2 infection. TCRdb re-derived calls from the reads in MiXCR, one entry per CDR3 protein. The table lists about 240,000 distinct CDR3 sequences, around 30% of them singletons. The sequencing used a blood sample, collected at baseline and around day 120 from a kidney transplant recipient. The receptors stem from a male patient aged 30 to 40 who had COVID-19 and was a kidney transplant recipient. Some T cells may have come from the graft donor.

About this clonotype: A much bigger clone sits one base away, suggesting this may be a read error. V gene TRBV2 combines with J gene TRBJ2-7, with 11 bases identical to TRBD2. This CDR3 comprises 17 residues. Germline V gives CDR1 SNHLY, CDR2 FYNNEI. V lost 4 bases, J lost 0 bases, and 8 bases stayed unmatched. The CDR3 is CASSGWPTSGSSYEQYF. In DNA form, the CDR3 reads TGTGCCAGCAGTGGCTGGCCTACTAGCGGGAGCTCCTACGAGCAGTACTTC. The whole variable domain, filled in from reference TRBV2 and TRBJ2-7, reads EPEVTQTPSHQVTQMGQEVILRCVPISNHLYFYWYRQILGQKVEFLVSFYNNEISEKSEIFDDQFSVERPDGSNFTLKIRSTKLEDSAMYFCASSGWPTSGSSYEQYFGPGTRLTVT.

Points on this clonotype: With a much larger clone just one base away, this may be a read error. The rearrangement uses TRBV20-1 and TRBJ2-1; 9 nucleotides agree with TRBD1. Germline V gene lookup returns CDR1 DFQATT and CDR2 SNEGSKA (reference sequence). This CDR3 is 16 amino acids long. In DNA form, the CDR3 reads TGCAATGCTAGAACAGGGGGCTTTGGCTCCTACAATGAGCAGTTCTTC. Protein sequence: CNARTGGFGSYNEQFF.

This clonotype has only a few counts. The chain couples TRBV25-1 to TRBJ1-2; D is unclear. The germline V and J ends were trimmed by 5 bases and 4 bases, with 23 bases remaining between them. This CDR3 has 17 residues. Germline-derived CDR1 and CDR2 are MGHDK and SYGVNS. CDR3 in amino acids: CASSNDTELGKTYGYTF. CDR3 bases: TGTGCCAGCAGTAACGATACAGAACTGGGAAAGACCTATGGCTACACCTTC.

This clonotype was observed many times. This chain uses TRBV12-3 or TRBV12-4 with TRBJ1-3, with a weak D call TRBD1 (5 bases). Trimming removed 6 bases from V and 0 bases from J, with 12 bases in between. The CDR3 spans 15 residues. CDR3 region: CASRHRRLSGNTIYF. CDR3 in DNA: TGTGCCAGCAGACACAGGCGCCTCTCTGGAAACACCATATATTTT.

Many counts were recorded for this clonotype. The V gene is TRBV18, the J gene TRBJ2-2, with TRBD1 identical over 7 bases. Trimming took 2 bases from V and 4 from J; bases not matched to a gene: 4. Germline loops: CDR1 KGHSH, CDR2 LQKENI. This CDR3 is built from 15 residues. CDR3 amino acids: CASSPFPGGTGELFF. CDR3 nucleotide sequence: TGTGCCAGCTCACCATTTCCAGGGGGCACCGGGGAGCTGTTTTTT.

A word on this clonotype: This likely reflects a read error, since a far larger clone is one base away. V is TRBV3-1 and J is TRBJ2-7; 9 positions agree with TRBD1. The CDR3 is 14 amino acids. Looked up from germline, CDR1 is LGHDT and CDR2 is YNNKEL (reference sequence). The CDR3 sequence: CASSRGTGSCEQYF. CDR3 DNA sequence: TGTGCCAGCAGCCGAGGGACAGGGTCCTGCGAGCAGTACTTC.

This clonotype was recorded many times. The chain joins TRBV5-5 to TRBJ2-7; D is unclear. The CDR3 length is 12 residues. The V end lost 6 bases, the J end lost 2 bases, and 9 bases lay between the germline ends. Germline loops: CDR1 SGHKS, CDR2 YYEKEE (reference sequence). The CDR3, as DNA: TGTGCCAGCAACCAATCCCCCTACGAGCAGTACTTC. Residues: CASNQSPYEQYF.

On this clonotype: This may be a read error: a much more frequent sequence differs by one nucleotide. The V and J genes are TRBV7-8 and TRBJ1-1; no firm D call. The CDR3 contains 16 residues. Germline values: CDR1 SGHVS, CDR2 FQNEAQ. Here the CDR3 DNA reads TGTGCCAGCAGCTTTTCGCTGGTAGGAGAGGGCACTGGAGCTTTCTTT. This sequence encodes CASSFSLVGEGTGAFF. Filled out from reference TRBV7-8 and TRBJ1-1, the complete variable domain reads GAGVSQSPRYKVAKRGQDVALRCDPISGHVSLFWYQQALGQGPEFLTYFQNEAQLDKSGLPSDRFFAERPEGSVSTLKIQRTQQEDSAVYLCASSFSLVGEGTGAFFGQGTRLTVV.

Details on this clonotype: A much larger clone is a single base away; this may be a read error. This sequence joins TRBV27 and TRBJ1-1; D not certain. Germline V CDR1 and CDR2: MNHEY, SMNVEV (reference sequence). The CDR3 sequence is 8 residues long. The CDR3 DNA reads as TGTGCTGATCTCCCGGCTTTCTTT. Translating it yields CADLPAFF.

In its sample, this clonotype is large. The chain has TRBV28 and TRBJ2-1, with D unresolved. Trimming removed 3 bases from V and 5 bases from J, with 17 bases in between. From germline, CDR1 is MDHEN and CDR2 SYDVKM. CDR3 length equals 16 residues. The CDR3 is CASSLSPGSTDNEQFF. The CDR3 nucleotides are TGTGCCAGCAGTTTGTCTCCCGGTTCTACGGACAATGAGCAGTTCTTC.

In this sample, this clonotype turned up a few times. The rearrangement uses TRBV10-3 and TRBJ1-2; maybe TRBD1 (6 bases). Trimming cost V 3 bases and J 6 bases, with 14 bases left between them. This CDR3 is 14 amino acids long. Germline V CDR1 and CDR2: ENHRY, SYGVKD. The DNA of the CDR3 is TGTGCCATCAGTGACTCCAGGGGAGTGGATGGCTACACCTTC. Protein product: CAISDSRGVDGYTF.

As to this clonotype: This clone may be a read error of a much larger clone one base away. This chain uses TRBV7-4 with TRBJ1-2, with D hard to call. This CDR3 region has 17 residues. CDR1 is SGHVT and CDR2 is SQSDAQ in the germline V gene. V gave up 5 bases and J gave up 4 bases, with 23 bases separating them. This CDR3 reads CASSRKNSARRTYGYTF. The CDR3 DNA reads as TGTGCCAGCAGCCGAAAGAATTCAGCTCGAAGGACCTATGGCTACACCTTC.

About this clonotype: Given a much more abundant clone one base away, this may be a read error. J is TRBJ1-5 and V is TRBV28; D call uncertain. CDR3 length equals 14 residues. V was pared by 7 bases and J by 2 bases, with 12 bases between. Germline loops: CDR1 MDHEN, CDR2 SYDVKM. In nucleotides, the CDR3 is TGTGCCAGCACGTCTCGGGTGGGCAATCAGCCCCAGCATTTT. Protein product: CASTSRVGNQPQHF.

This clonotype was recorded only once. The V and J genes are TRBV5-5 and TRBJ1-3; a possible D gene is TRBD1 (5 bases). The V gene's germline CDR1 is SGHKS and CDR2 YYEKEE (reference sequence). The CDR3 runs to 15 residues. Trimming removed 5 bases from V and 1 base from J, with 13 bases in between. The CDR3 protein is CASSAQGFSGNTIYF. The CDR3 DNA reads as TGTGCCAGCAGTGCTCAGGGCTTTTCTGGAAACACCATATATTTT.

Turning to this clonotype: A much larger clone is a single base away; this may be a read error. The chain links TRBV10-3 to TRBJ2-6, with 7 positions matching TRBD2. The CDR3 runs to 15 residues. The ends lost 6 bases at V and 2 bases at J; junction bases unmatched: 4. The germline gives CDR1 ENHRY, CDR2 SYGVKD. The CDR3 DNA reads as TGTGCCATCAGCGCGACTAGCCCTGGGGCCAACGTCCTGACTTTC. Its protein is CAISATSPGANVLTF.

This clonotype showed up many times. The chain employs TRBV27 and TRBJ2-5, with 7 bases matching TRBD2. Germline values: CDR1 MNHEY, CDR2 SMNVEV (reference sequence). The CDR3 covers 15 residues. V lost 1 base to trimming and J lost 5 bases; unmatched junction nucleotides: 7. Here the CDR3 DNA reads TGTGCCAGCAGTTTATTGAGGGAGGGTCAGGAGACCCAGTACTTC. Amino acids: CASSLLREGQETQYF.

Of note for this clonotype: A read error is possible here, since a much larger clone lies one base away. The genes are TRBV2 and TRBJ2-7; TRBD1 agrees at 9 bases. The CDR3 covers 13 residues. J was trimmed by 6 bases and V by 7 bases; bases with no gene match: 7. The V gene's germline CDR1 is SNHLY and CDR2 FYNNEI. This CDR3 reads CASTLGQGGEQYF. Here the CDR3 DNA reads TGTGCCAGCACCCTGGGACAGGGAGGCGAGCAGTACTTC.

As regards this clonotype: A much larger clone differs by one base, so this may be a read error. V and J are TRBV6-5 and TRBJ1-2; 9 nucleotides agree with TRBD1. CDR1 and CDR2 from the germline V gene are MNHEY and SVGAGI. This CDR3 has 14 residues. Here the CDR3 DNA reads TGTGCCAGCAGGGACAGGGGACCTAACTATGGCCACACCTTC. This codes for CASRDRGPNYGHTF.

This clonotype was observed many times. V gene TRBV19 combines with J gene TRBJ1-2; no reliable D call. Trimming stripped 5 bases from V and 0 bases from J, with 13 bases between. CDR1 LNHDA and CDR2 SQIVND come from the germline V gene (reference sequence). There are 15 residues in the CDR3. The chain's CDR3 is CASSLWETANYGYTF. The CDR3 DNA sequence: TGTGCCAGTAGTCTCTGGGAAACAGCTAACTATGGCTACACCTTC. Supplemented by reference TRBV19 and TRBJ1-2, the full variable domain reads DGGITQSPKYLFRKEGQNVTLSCEQNLNHDAMYWYRQDPGQGLRLIYYSQIVNDFQKGDIAEGYSVSREKKESFPLTVTSAQKNPTAFYLCASSLWETANYGYTFGSGTRLTVV.

Only one count was recorded for this clonotype. A read error may be the cause here, since a much bigger clone is one base away. V gene TRBV5-4 combines with J gene TRBJ1-1, with D unclear. Looked up from germline, CDR1 is SGHNT and CDR2 is YYREEE (reference sequence). The length of the CDR3 is 15 residues. CDR3 protein: CASSLDPASNAEAFF. The CDR3 DNA reads as TGTGCCAGCAGCTTGGATCCGGCATCGAACGCTGAAGCTTTCTTT.

This clonotype has a count of ten or more. The chain employs TRBV28 and TRBJ2-1, with D perhaps matching TRBD2 (6 bases). Trimming pared 3 bases from V and 2 bases from J, leaving 17 bases between. From germline, CDR1 is MDHEN and CDR2 SYDVKM. The CDR3 runs 17 residues. Here the CDR3 DNA reads TGTGCCAGCAGTTTCCCAAAAGCGGGCTACACCTACAATGAGCAGTTCTTC. It yields the protein CASSFPKAGYTYNEQFF.

This chain joins TRBV24-1 and TRBJ2-1, with 9 bases identical to TRBD2. The end of the DNA is better explained by TRBJ2-7, so the J call may be wrong. CDR3 length: 15 residues. In germline, CDR1 is KGHDR, CDR2 SFDVKD. Written as DNA, the CDR3 is TGTGCCACCAGTAGCGGGGGGACAAGCTCCTACGAGCAGTACTTC. Translation gives CATSSGGTSSYEQYF.

This clonotype was detected many times. The chain is built from TRBV21-1 and TRBJ2-3. TRBV21-1 is deemed a pseudogene. CDR3 size: 17 residues. The CDR3 is CASRGFLATVMQDTQYF. The CDR3, as DNA: TGTGCCAGCAGGGGGTTCTTAGCTACAGTCATGCAAGATACGCAGTATTTT.

This clonotype turned up a few times. The rearrangement links TRBV12-3 or TRBV12-4 to TRBJ2-2, with 9 nucleotides matching TRBD1. The CDR3 contains 16 residues. J gave up 4 bases and V 5 bases, and 8 bases lay outside the gene matches. CDR3 sequence: CASSLTGTGLTGELFF. Written as DNA, the CDR3 is TGTGCCAGCAGTCTTACCGGGACAGGGCTCACCGGGGAGCTGTTTTTT.

This clonotype was counted ten times or more. The chain joins TRBV10-2 to TRBJ1-2; D gene uncertain. Germline V gene data show CDR1 as WSHSY and CDR2 as SAAADI. Trimming left V 5 bases short and J 4 bases short, with 23 bases between. The CDR3 contains 17 residues. CDR3 protein: CASSLCSTSRKTYGYTF. Written as DNA, the CDR3 is TGCGCCAGCAGTCTTTGTAGCACTTCTAGAAAGACCTATGGCTACACCTTC.

This clonotype was seen many times. This chain uses TRBV5-4 with TRBJ2-7; 8 bases align to TRBD2. Losses at the gene ends were 3 bases for V and 2 bases for J; bases not matched to a gene: 7. CDR1 is SGHNT, CDR2 YYREEE, per germline (reference sequence). The CDR3 is made up of 15 amino acids. The CDR3 reads CASSSAGERPYEQYF. As DNA, the CDR3 is TGTGCCAGCAGCTCAGCGGGAGAGCGACCCTACGAGCAGTACTTC.

Comments on this clonotype: A much larger clone differs from this one at a single base, so this may be a read error. J is TRBJ2-5 and V is TRBV10-2, with TRBD1 as a possible D gene (6 bases). This CDR3 has 14 residues. The germline CDR1 and CDR2 sequences are WSHSY and SAAADI. Trimming took 9 bases from V and 4 from J, leaving 18 bases between them. The CDR3 loop is CASRDKSPGETQYF. As DNA, the CDR3 is TGCGCCAGTAGGGACAAGTCACCAGGAGAGACCCAGTACTTC.

Many counts were recorded for this clonotype. The chain joins TRBV7-2 to TRBJ1-2; D unclear. This CDR3 has 17 residues. V was clipped by 4 bases and J by 4 bases, with 22 bases between them. Germline V lookup: CDR1 SGHTA, CDR2 FQGNSA. CDR3: CASSSRYRDGKTYGYTF. CDR3 bases: TGTGCCAGCAGCTCGAGGTACAGAGACGGAAAGACCTATGGCTACACCTTC.

Concerning this clonotype itself: This may stem from a read error, because a much larger clone lies one nucleotide away. V is TRBV28 and J is TRBJ2-1; TRBD2 agrees at 10 bases. Germline values: CDR1 MDHEN, CDR2 SYDVKM. Losses at the gene ends were 2 bases for V and 2 bases for J; bases not matched to a gene: 9. The CDR3 is 18 residues long. The CDR3: CASSLRSGRGWPYNEQFF. The CDR3 nucleotides are TGTGCCAGCAGTTTAAGGAGCGGGAGGGGGTGGCCCTACAATGAGCAGTTCTTC.